Listed below are T cell receptor beta chains from one sample, sequenced in a study of blood T cell repertoires in COVID-19. The repertoire was sequenced with immunoSEQ multiplex PCR; TCRdb's copy has only in-frame clones and lacks some. Here the sample spans approximately 50,000 clones, around 85% being singletons. Sequenced material: peripheral blood. These receptors were collected from a human donor in a cohort sampled during active COVID-19. CDR3s include the opening cysteine and the closing phenylalanine or tryptophan.

V gene,J gene,CDR3 length,CDR3 protein
TRBV2,TRBJ1-4,13,CASSERQDEKLFF
TRBV12-3/TRBV12-4,TRBJ2-7,13,CASSFARAYEQYF
TRBV6-6,TRBJ1-1,14,CASSYQEMNTEAFF
TRBV30,TRBJ1-4,17,CAWSPLTGRRTNEKLFF
TRBV28,TRBJ2-7,15,CASSTGQGGWAEQYF
TRBV2,TRBJ2-2,13,CASSELRAGELFF
TRBV3-1/TRBV3-2,TRBJ2-7,11,CASSQAGKQYF
TRBV15,TRBJ1-1,15,CATSRTPTGDTEAFF
TRBV5-1,TRBJ2-6,20,CASSPEPRVGYNLGANVLTF
TRBV7-9,TRBJ2-7,15,CASSLLGGRGGEQYF
TRBV11-1,TRBJ1-1,13,CASSVDRNTEAFF
TRBV29-1,TRBJ2-1,17,CSVGRTWTSGRGNEQFF
TRBV9,TRBJ2-2,16,CASSLGQGWNTGELFF
TRBV7-9,TRBJ1-3,15,CASSLGAGAGNTIYF
TRBV19,TRBJ2-2,16,CASSIDMTGYTGELFF
TRBV6-5,TRBJ2-7,14,CASSYSYQRLEQYF
TRBV28,TRBJ2-7,17,CASLDLKRQMSSYEQYF
TRBV9,TRBJ1-4,15,CASSVEEAFGEKLFF
TRBV7-2,TRBJ2-1,15,CASSLGGLGDNEQFF
TRBV2,TRBJ2-3,17,CASHPRAGLAGGRGQYF
TRBV13,TRBJ2-3,16,CASSFNGRASTDTQYF
TRBV24-1,TRBJ2-3,18,CATSPSGLAGGDTDTQYF
TRBV30,TRBJ2-3,15,CAWSRSGTITDTQYF
TRBV5-4,TRBJ2-7,15,CASSLGTGRYYEQYF
TRBV2,TRBJ2-1,14,CASRGQGISGEQFF
TRBV18,TRBJ2-1,13,CASSPSPGDEQFF
TRBV5-6,TRBJ1-6,14,CASSFLRENSPLHF
TRBV27,TRBJ1-1,15,CASSLWGRVDTEAFF
TRBV18,TRBJ2-7,12,CASRGARGEQYF
TRBV5-6,TRBJ2-7,11,CASSWGGEQYF
TRBV7-9,TRBJ1-2,13,CASSLDANYGYTF
TRBV6-5,TRBJ1-5,13,CASSYGRAQPQHF
TRBV24-1,TRBJ2-7,15,CATSEGTSGADEQYF
TRBV7-8,TRBJ1-5,15,CASSRTGDSNQPQHF
TRBV18,TRBJ2-5,13,CASSPGQQETQYF
TRBV30,TRBJ1-4,16,CAWSVRSGVVNEKLFF
TRBV4-1,TRBJ2-6,16,CASSLGEGAGANVLTF
TRBV11-3,TRBJ2-3,14,CASSPTASTDTQYF
TRBV29-1,TRBJ2-1,11,CSVVGGGEQFF
TRBV12-3/TRBV12-4,TRBJ1-5,13,CASNRGGVQPQHF
TRBV10-1,TRBJ2-4,13,CASSEGGSNIQYF
TRBV28,TRBJ2-1,15,CASRSSGTGGREQFF
TRBV7-6,TRBJ1-6,15,CASSLNGAGNSPLHF
TRBV11-1,TRBJ2-3,14,CATSTRGDGDTQYF
TRBV6-5,TRBJ1-2,13,CASTPGNGYGYTF
TRBV5-4,TRBJ2-7,15,CASSLAGVGSYEQYF
TRBV5-4,TRBJ1-4,14,CASSPRDRAEKLFF
TRBV7-2,TRBJ2-2,16,CASSPPDRARTGELFF
TRBV5-1,TRBJ1-1,15,CASSLAGGESTEAFF
TRBV24-1,TRBJ2-1,11,CASGQYNEQFF